The 7 T cell receptor beta chains below come from one sample, sequenced in a study of blood T cell repertoires in COVID-19. Sequencing was performed with immunoSEQ multiplex PCR; in TCRdb, only in-frame clones are kept and a portion is missing. In the table there are some 37,000 clones, approximately 84% of which are singletons. The sequenced sample was peripheral blood. The receptors originated from a man of 80 years or more with active or convalescent COVID-19.

This clone was observed a single time. Here the CDR3 reads CASSVGQGNYNEQFF. The CDR3 bases are TGTGCCAGCAGCGTGGGACAGGGAAATTACAATGAGCAGTTCTTC. The V call is TRBV9, the J call TRBJ2-1; 9 bases map to TRBD1. J gave up 4 bases and V 2 bases, and 4 bases lay outside the gene matches. Looked up from germline, CDR1 is SGDLS and CDR2 is YYNGEE. This CDR3 contains 15 residues. The variable domain in full, with the rest retrieved from reference TRBV9 and TRBJ2-1, is DSGVTQTPKHLITATGQRVTLRCSPRSGDLSVYWYQQSLDQGLQFLIQYYNGEERAKGNILERFSAQQFPDLHSELNLSSLELGDSALYFCASSVGQGNYNEQFFGPGTRLTVL.

The rearrangement links TRBV27 to TRBJ1-5; D uncertain. CDR1 MNHEY and CDR2 SMNVEV come from the germline V gene (reference sequence). With 3 bases removed from V and 6 bases from J, the gap between germline ends came to 12 bases. The CDR3 spans 14 residues. The CDR3 bases are TGTGCCAGCAGTTTGAGAGGGTGGAGTCAGCCCCAGCATTTT. Encoded protein: CASSLRGWSQPQHF.

The V gene is TRBV6-5, the J gene TRBJ2-7; TRBD1 matches at 11 bases. Germline trimming cut 6 bases from V and 3 bases from J; bases unmatched to any gene: 7. CDR1 is MNHEY and CDR2 is SVGAGI in the germline V gene. This CDR3 comprises 15 residues. The CDR3 loop is CASRAGTGGSYEQYF. The CDR3 DNA sequence: TGTGCCAGCAGAGCCGGGACAGGGGGGAGCTACGAGCAGTACTTC.

This sequence joins TRBV9 and TRBJ2-5, with a possible D match to TRBD1 (5 bases). Trimming stripped 3 bases from V and 2 bases from J, with 11 bases between. There are 14 residues in the CDR3. Germline V gene lookup returns CDR1 SGDLS and CDR2 YYNGEE. CDR3 amino acids: CASSERGRQETQYF. CDR3 coding DNA: TGTGCCAGCAGCGAAAGGGGCAGACAAGAGACCCAGTACTTC.

This clone has a single count. The V gene is TRBV28, the J gene TRBJ2-5, with D perhaps matching TRBD1 (6 bases). V lost 5 bases, J lost 4 bases, and 17 bases lay in between. Per the germline V gene, CDR1 is MDHEN and CDR2 is SYDVKM. The CDR3 consists of 15 residues. The CDR3 reads CASSPSQGLGETQYF. Here the CDR3 DNA reads TGTGCCAGCAGTCCTTCACAGGGTCTCGGAGAGACCCAGTACTTC.

The genes are TRBV19 and TRBJ2-2; no clear D gene. Germline V gene data show CDR1 as LNHDA and CDR2 as SQIVND (reference sequence). Trimming left V 0 bases short and J 2 bases short, with 7 bases between. This CDR3 contains 15 residues. CDR3 nucleotides: TGTGCCAGTAGTATAGATCGCAGAAACACCGGGGAGCTGTTTTTT. Amino acids: CASSIDRRNTGELFF.

J is TRBJ1-6 and V is TRBV29-1; possible D gene TRBD1, 5 bases. The V end was cut by 7 bases, the J end by 6 bases, with 19 bases between. Germline V CDR1 and CDR2: SQVTM, ANQGSEA. The CDR3 runs 15 residues. DNA for the CDR3: TGCAGCGACAGTTCCAGGGCTATGGGTAATTCACCCCTCCACTTT. Encoded protein: CSDSSRAMGNSPLHF.